Included here is one TCR beta chain sequence, with context. The data originate from a study of blood T cell repertoires in COVID-19. Study in general: Whether acute or convalescent, the COVID-19 samples came from the United States, Italy and Spain. PBMCs, B-cell-depleted T cells, or T cells provided the cDNA or gDNA that made up the material.

Losses at the gene ends were 1 base for V and 2 bases for J; bases not matched to a gene: 5. CDR3 size: 15 residues. From germline, CDR1 is SGHRS and CDR2 YFSETQ. Per the original data handling: Amplification with reference gene primers provided the estimates of nucleated cell counts. Produced via immunoSEQ multiplex PCR; TCRdb's table is partial and in-frame only. The V and J calls and the clone size are those of that table, but D and trimming were determined from the DNA. The profile shows approximately 470,000 clones, around 85% of them singletons. The sequence was collected from a human donor in a cohort sampled during active COVID-19. Material for sequencing was peripheral blood. The V and J genes are TRBV5-1 and TRBJ1-1; 7 nucleotides line up with TRBD1. This chain's CDR3 is CASSLRTGDNTEAFF. The CDR3 DNA is TGCGCCAGCAGCTTGCGCACAGGGGATAACACTGAAGCTTTCTTT.